This is a list of T cell receptor beta chains from one sample in a study of blood T cells in healthy people across ages. One entry per CDR3 protein results from TCRdb running MiXCR on the 5' RACE reads. The table lists roughly 1,800,000 distinct CDR3 sequences, 49% of them singletons, with about 2.1% in the top ten. Sequences were obtained from blood. Receptor source: a woman in her thirties or forties in good health. Each CDR3 is given without its conserved first and last residue. The D gene is left open where the match is weak. Some rows have no size entry. The others give once, few or many, or a class for an expanded clone.

V gene	clone size	D gene	J gene	CDR3 protein
TRBV5-5	.	.	TRBJ2-1	ASSPRTAAYNEQF
TRBV12-3/TRBV12-4	many	.	TRBJ1-4	ASSPPWADHEKLF
TRBV2	.	TRBD2	TRBJ2-1	ASSEQRGVSTEQF
TRBV12-3/TRBV12-4	few	TRBD1	TRBJ1-6	ASSLNRGGNSPLH
TRBV5-1	.	.	TRBJ2-1	ASSRKDSYNEQF
TRBV7-9	.	.	TRBJ2-7	ASSSTAWQY
TRBV11-1	.	.	TRBJ2-7	ASSLAPGVNEQY
TRBV6-1	.	TRBD1	TRBJ2-3	ASGGQGTSTDTQY
TRBV12-3/TRBV12-4	few	.	TRBJ1-1	ASRVRSLNTEAF
TRBV7-2	.	.	TRBJ2-7	ASSRGTKGYEQY
TRBV7-2	.	.	TRBJ1-2	ASSLAAGTGYT
TRBV14	.	.	TRBJ2-5	ASSPRQEQTQY
TRBV6-5	.	.	TRBJ2-1	ASQVKQVPNNEQF
TRBV9	.	.	TRBJ1-2	ASSVGQAPTINGYT
TRBV4-2	.	TRBD2	TRBJ2-1	ASSQPPGRSSSYNEQF
TRBV10-3	.	.	TRBJ1-5	AISDGRAMEPQH
TRBV12-3/TRBV12-4	.	.	TRBJ1-4	ASSSHRDENEKLF
TRBV5-5	.	.	TRBJ2-1	ASSLEIHNEQF
TRBV4-3	few	TRBD2	TRBJ2-1	ASSQVESSGENNEQF
TRBV5-1	few	.	TRBJ1-2	ASSLLAGASGYT
TRBV20-1	.	.	TRBJ1-2	SASREQGVYGCT
TRBV20-1	few	.	TRBJ2-4	SASRTDQY
TRBV24-1	.	.	TRBJ1-1	ATWDGTEAF
TRBV18	.	.	TRBJ2-7	ASSRRTNDEQY
TRBV12-3/TRBV12-4	.	.	TRBJ2-7	ASSMGHNYEQY
TRBV12-3/TRBV12-4	.	.	TRBJ2-4	ASSSTGPRGAKNIQY
TRBV7-2	.	TRBD2	TRBJ2-3	ASSLDSGVGTDTQY
TRBV20-1	.	TRBD1	TRBJ1-1	SARGQGGSNTEAF
TRBV20-1	.	.	TRBJ1-4	SAPTAPRNEKLF
TRBV28	.	.	TRBJ2-1	ASSVFQGRAEQF
TRBV12-3/TRBV12-4	.	.	TRBJ1-2	ASRTGRNGYT
TRBV12-3/TRBV12-4	.	TRBD2	TRBJ2-1	ASTPGRNEQF
TRBV29-1	.	.	.	GVEDLIGATTWETQY